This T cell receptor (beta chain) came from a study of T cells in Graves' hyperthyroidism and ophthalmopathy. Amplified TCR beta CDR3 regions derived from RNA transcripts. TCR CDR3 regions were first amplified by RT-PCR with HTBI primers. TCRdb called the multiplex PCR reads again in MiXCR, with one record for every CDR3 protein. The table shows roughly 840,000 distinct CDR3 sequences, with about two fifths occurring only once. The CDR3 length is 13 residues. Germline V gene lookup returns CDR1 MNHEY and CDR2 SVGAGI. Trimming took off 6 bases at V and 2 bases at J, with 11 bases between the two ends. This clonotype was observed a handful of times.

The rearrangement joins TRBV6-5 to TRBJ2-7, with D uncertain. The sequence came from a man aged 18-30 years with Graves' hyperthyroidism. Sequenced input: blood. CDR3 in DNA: TGTGCCAGCAGAACCACCGGTCCCTACGAGCAGTACTTC. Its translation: CASRTTGPYEQYF.